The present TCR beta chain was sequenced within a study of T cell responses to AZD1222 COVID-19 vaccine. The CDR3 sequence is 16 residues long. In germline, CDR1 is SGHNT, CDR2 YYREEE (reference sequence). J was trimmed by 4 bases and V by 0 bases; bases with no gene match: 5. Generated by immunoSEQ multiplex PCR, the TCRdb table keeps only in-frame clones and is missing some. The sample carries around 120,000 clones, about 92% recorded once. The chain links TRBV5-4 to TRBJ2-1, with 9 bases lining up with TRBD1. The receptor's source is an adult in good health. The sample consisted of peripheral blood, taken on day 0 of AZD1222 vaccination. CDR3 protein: CASSLGGTGLYNEQFF. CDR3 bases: TGTGCCAGCAGCTTGGGGGGGACAGGGCTTTACAATGAGCAGTTCTTC.